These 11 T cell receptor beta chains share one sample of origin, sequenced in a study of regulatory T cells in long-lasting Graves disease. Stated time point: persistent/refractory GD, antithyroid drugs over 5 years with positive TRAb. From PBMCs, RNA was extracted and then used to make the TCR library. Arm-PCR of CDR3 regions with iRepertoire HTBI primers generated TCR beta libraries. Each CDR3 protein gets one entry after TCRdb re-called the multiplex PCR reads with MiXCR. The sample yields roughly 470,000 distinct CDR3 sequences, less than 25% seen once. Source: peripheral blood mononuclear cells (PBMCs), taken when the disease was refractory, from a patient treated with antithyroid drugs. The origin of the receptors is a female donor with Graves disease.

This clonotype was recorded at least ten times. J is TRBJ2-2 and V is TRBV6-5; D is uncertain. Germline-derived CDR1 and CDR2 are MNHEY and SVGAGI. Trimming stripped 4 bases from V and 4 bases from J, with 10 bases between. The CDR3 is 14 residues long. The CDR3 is CASSFQVPTGELFF. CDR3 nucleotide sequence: TGTGCCAGCAGTTTTCAGGTCCCCACCGGGGAGCTGTTTTTT.

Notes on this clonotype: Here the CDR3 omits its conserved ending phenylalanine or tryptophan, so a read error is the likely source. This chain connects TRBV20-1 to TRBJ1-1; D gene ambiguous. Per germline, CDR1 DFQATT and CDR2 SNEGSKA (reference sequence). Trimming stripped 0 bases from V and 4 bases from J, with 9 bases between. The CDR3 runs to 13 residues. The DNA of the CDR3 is TGCAGTGCTAGAGATGGGATGAGCACTGAAGCTTTCCTT. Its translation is CSARDGMSTEAFL.

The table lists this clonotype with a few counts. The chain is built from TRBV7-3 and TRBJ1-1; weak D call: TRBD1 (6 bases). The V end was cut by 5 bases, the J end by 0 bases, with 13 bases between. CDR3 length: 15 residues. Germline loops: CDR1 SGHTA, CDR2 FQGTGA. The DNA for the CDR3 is TGTGCCAGCAGCCGTGAAGGGACATTGAACACTGAAGCTTTCTTT. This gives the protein CASSREGTLNTEAFF.

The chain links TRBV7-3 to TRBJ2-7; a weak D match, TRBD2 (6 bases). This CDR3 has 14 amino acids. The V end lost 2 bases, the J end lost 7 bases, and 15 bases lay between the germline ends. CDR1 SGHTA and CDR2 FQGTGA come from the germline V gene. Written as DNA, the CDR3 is TGTGCCAGCAGCTTATTTGGGGTGCGGGAAGAGCAGTACTTC. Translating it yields CASSLFGVREEQYF.

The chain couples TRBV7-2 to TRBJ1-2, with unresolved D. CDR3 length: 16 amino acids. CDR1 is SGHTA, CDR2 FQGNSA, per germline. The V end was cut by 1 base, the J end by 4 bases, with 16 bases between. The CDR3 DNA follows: TGTGCCAGCAGCTTAGTATCTGGTGCGTCTCTCTATGGCTACACCTTC. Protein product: CASSLVSGASLYGYTF.

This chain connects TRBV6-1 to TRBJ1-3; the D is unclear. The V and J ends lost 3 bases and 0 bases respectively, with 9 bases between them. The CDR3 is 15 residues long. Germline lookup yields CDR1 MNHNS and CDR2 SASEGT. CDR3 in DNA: TGTGCCAGCAGTGAGTCCCCGAGCTCTGGAAACACCATATATTTT. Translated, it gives CASSESPSSGNTIYF.

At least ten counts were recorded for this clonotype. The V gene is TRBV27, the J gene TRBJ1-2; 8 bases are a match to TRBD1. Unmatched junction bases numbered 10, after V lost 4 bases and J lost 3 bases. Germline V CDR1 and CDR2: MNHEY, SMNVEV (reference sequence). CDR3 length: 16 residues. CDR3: CASSSNLQGAYYGYTF. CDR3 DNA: TGTGCCAGCAGTTCAAATTTGCAGGGGGCTTACTATGGCTACACCTTC.

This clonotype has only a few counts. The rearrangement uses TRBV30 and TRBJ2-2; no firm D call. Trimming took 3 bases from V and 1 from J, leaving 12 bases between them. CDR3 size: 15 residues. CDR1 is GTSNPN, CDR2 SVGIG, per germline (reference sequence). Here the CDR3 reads CAWSVGIRNTGELFF. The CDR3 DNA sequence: TGTGCCTGGAGCGTCGGTATCAGGAACACCGGGGAGCTGTTTTTT. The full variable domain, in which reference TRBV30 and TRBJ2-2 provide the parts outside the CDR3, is SQTIHQWPATLVQPVGSPLSLECTVEGTSNPNLYWYRQAAGRGLQLLFYSVGIGQISSEVPQNLSASRPQDRQFILSSKKLLLSDSGFYLCAWSVGIRNTGELFFGEGSRLTVL.

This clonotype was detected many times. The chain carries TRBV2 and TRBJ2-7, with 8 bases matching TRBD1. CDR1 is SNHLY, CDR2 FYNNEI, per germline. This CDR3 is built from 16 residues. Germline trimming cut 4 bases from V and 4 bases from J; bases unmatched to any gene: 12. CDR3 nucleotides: TGTGCCAGCAGTGGGGACCGGGACAGGTTTAGGTACGAGCAGTACTTC. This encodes CASSGDRDRFRYEQYF.

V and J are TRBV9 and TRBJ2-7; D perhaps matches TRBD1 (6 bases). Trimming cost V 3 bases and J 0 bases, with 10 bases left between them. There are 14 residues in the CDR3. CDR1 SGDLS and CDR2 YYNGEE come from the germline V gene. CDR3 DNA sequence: TGTGCCAGCAGCGCCCAACAGGGCTCCTACGAGCAGTACTTC. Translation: CASSAQQGSYEQYF.

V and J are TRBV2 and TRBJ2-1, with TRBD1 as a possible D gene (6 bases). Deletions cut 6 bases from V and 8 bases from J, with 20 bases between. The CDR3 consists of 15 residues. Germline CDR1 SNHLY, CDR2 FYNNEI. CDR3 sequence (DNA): TGTGCCAGCAGGGTGAGGGTTGGCTCAGGGGATGAGCAGTTCTTC. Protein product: CASRVRVGSGDEQFF.